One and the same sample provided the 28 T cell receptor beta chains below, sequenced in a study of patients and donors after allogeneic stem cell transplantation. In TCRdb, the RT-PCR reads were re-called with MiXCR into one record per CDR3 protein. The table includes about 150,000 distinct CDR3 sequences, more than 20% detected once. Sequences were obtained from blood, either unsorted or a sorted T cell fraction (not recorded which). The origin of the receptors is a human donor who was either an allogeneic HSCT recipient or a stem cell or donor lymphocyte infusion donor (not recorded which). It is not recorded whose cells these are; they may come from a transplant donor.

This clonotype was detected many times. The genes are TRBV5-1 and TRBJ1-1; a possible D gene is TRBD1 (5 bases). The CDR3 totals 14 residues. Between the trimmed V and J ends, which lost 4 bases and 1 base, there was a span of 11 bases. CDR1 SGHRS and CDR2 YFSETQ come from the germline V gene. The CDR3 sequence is CASSGGAQNTEAFF. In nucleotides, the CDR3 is TGCGCCAGCAGCGGTGGGGCGCAGAACACTGAAGCTTTCTTT.

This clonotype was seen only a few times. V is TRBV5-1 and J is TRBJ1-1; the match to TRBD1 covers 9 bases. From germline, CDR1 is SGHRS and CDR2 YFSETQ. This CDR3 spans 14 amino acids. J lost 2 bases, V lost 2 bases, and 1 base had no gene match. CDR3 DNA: TGCGCCAGCAGCTTCACAGGGGGCAACACTGAAGCTTTCTTT. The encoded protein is CASSFTGGNTEAFF.

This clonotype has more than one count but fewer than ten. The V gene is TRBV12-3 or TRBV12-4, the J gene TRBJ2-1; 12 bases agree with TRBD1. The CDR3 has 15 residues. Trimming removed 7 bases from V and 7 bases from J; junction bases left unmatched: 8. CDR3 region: CASTGTGGNENEQFF. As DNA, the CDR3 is TGTGCCAGCACCGGGACAGGGGGCAATGAGAATGAGCAGTTCTTC.

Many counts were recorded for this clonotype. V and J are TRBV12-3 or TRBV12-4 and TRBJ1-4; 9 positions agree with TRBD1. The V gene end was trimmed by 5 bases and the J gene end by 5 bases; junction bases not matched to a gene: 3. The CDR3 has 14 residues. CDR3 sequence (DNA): TGTGCCAGCAGTCGGGACAGGGAAAATGAAAAACTGTTTTTT. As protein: CASSRDRENEKLFF.

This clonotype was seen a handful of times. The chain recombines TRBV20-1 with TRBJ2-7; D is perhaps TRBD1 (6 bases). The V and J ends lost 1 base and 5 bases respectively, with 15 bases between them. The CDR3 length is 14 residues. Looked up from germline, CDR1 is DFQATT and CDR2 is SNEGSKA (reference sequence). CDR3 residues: CSARVIGGSNEQYF. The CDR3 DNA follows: TGCAGTGCTAGAGTCATAGGGGGATCCAACGAGCAGTACTTC.

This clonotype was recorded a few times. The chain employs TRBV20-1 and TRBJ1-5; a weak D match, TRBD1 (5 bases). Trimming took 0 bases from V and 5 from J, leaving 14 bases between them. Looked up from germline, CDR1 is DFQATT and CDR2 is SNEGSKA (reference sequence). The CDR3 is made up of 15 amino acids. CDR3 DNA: TGCAGTGCTAGAGATGCCGGGGCGGGATATCAGCCCCAGCATTTT. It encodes CSARDAGAGYQPQHF.

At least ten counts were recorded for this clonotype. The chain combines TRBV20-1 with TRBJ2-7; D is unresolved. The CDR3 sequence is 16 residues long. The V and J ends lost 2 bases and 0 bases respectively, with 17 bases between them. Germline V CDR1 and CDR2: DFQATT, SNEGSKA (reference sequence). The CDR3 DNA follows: TGCAGTGCTAGATCTTTCTTTGGGCCTAGCTCCTACGAGCAGTACTTC. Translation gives CSARSFFGPSSYEQYF.

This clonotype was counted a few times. The CDR3 reads CASSYTGLEGYTF. CDR3 nucleotide sequence: TGTGCCAGCAGTTACACGGGGTTGGAGGGCTACACCTTC. This sequence joins TRBV6-5 and TRBJ1-2, with D uncertain. The V gene's germline CDR1 is MNHEY and CDR2 SVGAGI. Deletions cut 2 bases from V and 8 bases from J, with 12 bases between. The CDR3 spans 13 residues.

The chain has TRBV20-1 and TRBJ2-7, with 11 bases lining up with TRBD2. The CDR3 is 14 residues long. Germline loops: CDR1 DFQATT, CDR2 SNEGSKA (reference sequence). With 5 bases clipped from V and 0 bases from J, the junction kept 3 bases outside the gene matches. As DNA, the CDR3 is TGCAGTGCTGCTAGCGGGAGGAGCTCCTACGAGCAGTACTTC. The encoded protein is CSAASGRSSYEQYF.

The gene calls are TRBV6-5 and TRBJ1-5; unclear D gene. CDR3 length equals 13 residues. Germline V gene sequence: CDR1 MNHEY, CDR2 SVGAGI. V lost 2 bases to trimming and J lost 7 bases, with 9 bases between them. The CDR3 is CASSYGEGQPQHF. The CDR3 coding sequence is TGTGCCAGCAGTTACGGGGAGGGACAGCCCCAGCATTTT.

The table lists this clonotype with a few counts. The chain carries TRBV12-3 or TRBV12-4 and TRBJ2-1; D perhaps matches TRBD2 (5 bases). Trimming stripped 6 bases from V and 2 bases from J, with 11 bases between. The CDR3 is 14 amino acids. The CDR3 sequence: CASRPGFTYNEQFF. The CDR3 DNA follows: TGTGCCAGCAGACCGGGATTCACCTACAATGAGCAGTTCTTC.

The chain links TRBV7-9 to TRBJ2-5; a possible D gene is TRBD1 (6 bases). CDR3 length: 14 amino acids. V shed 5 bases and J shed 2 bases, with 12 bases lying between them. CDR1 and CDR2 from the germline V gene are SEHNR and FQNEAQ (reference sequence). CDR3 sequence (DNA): TGTGCCAGCAGCCCGAGACAGGCACAAGAGACCCAGTACTTC. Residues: CASSPRQAQETQYF.

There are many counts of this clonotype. The CDR3 reads CSAWNRGWGAEAFF. DNA for the CDR3: TGCAGTGCTTGGAACAGGGGTTGGGGAGCTGAAGCTTTCTTT. The V and J genes are TRBV20-1 and TRBJ1-1, with 7 bases identical to TRBD1. Germline values: CDR1 DFQATT, CDR2 SNEGSKA (reference sequence). J gave up 6 bases and V 5 bases, and 12 bases lay outside the gene matches. The CDR3 spans 14 residues.

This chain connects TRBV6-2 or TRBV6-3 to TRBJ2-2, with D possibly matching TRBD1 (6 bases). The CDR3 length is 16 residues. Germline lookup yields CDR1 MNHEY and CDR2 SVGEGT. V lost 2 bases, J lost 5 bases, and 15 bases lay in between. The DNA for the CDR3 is TGTGCCAGCAGTTACCTGGGACAATTGTCGACCGGGGAGCTGTTTTTT. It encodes CASSYLGQLSTGELFF.

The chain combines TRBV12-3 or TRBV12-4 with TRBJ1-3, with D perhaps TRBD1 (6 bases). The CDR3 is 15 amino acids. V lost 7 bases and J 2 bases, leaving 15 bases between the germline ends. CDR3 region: CASTPEGGPGNTIYF. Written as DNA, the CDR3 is TGTGCCAGCACTCCGGAAGGGGGGCCTGGAAACACCATATATTTT.

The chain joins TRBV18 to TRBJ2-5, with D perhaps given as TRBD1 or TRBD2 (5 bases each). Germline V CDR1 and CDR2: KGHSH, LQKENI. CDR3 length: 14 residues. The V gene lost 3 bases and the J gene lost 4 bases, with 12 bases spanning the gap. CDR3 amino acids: CASSPREGVETQYF. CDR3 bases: TGTGCCAGCTCACCTCGGGAAGGGGTAGAGACCCAGTACTTC.

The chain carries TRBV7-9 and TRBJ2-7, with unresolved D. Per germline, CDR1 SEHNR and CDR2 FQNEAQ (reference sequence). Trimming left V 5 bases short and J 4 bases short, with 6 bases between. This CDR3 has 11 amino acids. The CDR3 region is CASSEDYEQYF. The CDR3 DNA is TGTGCCAGCAGCGAAGATTACGAGCAGTACTTC.

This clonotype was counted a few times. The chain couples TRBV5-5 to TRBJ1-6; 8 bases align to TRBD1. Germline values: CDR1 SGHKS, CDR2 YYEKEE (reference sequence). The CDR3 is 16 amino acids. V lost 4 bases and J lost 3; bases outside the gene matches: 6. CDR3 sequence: CASSDSGQVYNSPLHF. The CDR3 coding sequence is TGTGCCAGCAGCGACTCGGGACAGGTCTATAATTCACCCCTCCACTTT.

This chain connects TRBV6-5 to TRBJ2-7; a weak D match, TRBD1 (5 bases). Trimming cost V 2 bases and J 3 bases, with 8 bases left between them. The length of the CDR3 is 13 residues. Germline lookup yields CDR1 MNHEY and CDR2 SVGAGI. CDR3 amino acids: CASSYDRYYEQYF. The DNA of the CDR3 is TGTGCCAGCAGTTACGACAGATACTACGAGCAGTACTTC.

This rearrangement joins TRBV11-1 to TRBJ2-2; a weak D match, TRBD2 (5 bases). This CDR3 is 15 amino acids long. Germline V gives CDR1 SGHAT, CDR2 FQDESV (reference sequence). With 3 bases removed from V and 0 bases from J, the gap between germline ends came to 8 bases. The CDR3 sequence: CASSLGRTNTGELFF. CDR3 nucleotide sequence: TGTGCCAGCAGCTTGGGGAGAACGAACACCGGGGAGCTGTTTTTT.

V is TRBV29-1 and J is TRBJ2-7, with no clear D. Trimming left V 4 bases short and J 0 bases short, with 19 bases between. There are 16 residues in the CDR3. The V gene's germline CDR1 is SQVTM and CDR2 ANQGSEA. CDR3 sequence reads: CSVVGSRSVSSYEQYF. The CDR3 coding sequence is TGCAGCGTTGTGGGCTCAAGGAGCGTCAGCTCCTACGAGCAGTACTTC.

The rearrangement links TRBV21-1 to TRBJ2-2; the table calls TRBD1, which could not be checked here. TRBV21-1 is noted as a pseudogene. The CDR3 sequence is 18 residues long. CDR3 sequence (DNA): TGTGCCAGCAGCGCCTATATTGACAGCAACCCAAACACCGGGGAGCTGTTTTTT. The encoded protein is CASSAYIDSNPNTGELFF.

The CDR3 DNA reads TGTGCCGGACCATCTGAAAAACTGTTTTTT. Amino acids: CAGPSEKLFF. This chain joins TRBV2 and TRBJ1-4, with D uncertain. The CDR3 covers 10 residues. V was cut by 11 bases and J by 7 bases, with 8 bases left in between. From germline, CDR1 is SNHLY and CDR2 FYNNEI. Looking up the rest from reference TRBV2 and TRBJ1-4 gives the full variable domain: EPEVTQTPSHQVTQMGQEVILRCVPISNHLYFYWYRQILGQKVEFLVSFYNNEISEKSEIFDDQFSVERPDGSNFTLKIRSTKLEDSAMYFCAGPSEKLFFGSGTQLSVL.

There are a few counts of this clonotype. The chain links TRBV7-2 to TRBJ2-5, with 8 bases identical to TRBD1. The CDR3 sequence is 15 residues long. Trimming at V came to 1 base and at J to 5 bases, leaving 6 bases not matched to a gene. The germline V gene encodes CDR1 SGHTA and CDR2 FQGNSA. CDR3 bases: TGTGCCAGCAGCTTAGGTACAGGGGGGAAGGAGACCCAGTACTTC. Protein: CASSLGTGGKETQYF.

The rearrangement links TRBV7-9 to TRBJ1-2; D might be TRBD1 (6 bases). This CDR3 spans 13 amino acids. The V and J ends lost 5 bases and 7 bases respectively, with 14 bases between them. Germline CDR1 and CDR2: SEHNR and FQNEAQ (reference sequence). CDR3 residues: CASSTLGGSGYTF. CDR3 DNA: TGTGCCAGCAGCACCCTGGGGGGCTCTGGCTACACCTTC.

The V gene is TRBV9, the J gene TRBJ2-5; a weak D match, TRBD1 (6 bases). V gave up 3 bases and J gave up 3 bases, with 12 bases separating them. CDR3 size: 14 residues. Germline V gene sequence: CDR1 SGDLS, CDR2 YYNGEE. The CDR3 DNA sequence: TGTGCCAGCAGCGGCCACTGGGACAAAGAGACCCAGTACTTC. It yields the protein CASSGHWDKETQYF.

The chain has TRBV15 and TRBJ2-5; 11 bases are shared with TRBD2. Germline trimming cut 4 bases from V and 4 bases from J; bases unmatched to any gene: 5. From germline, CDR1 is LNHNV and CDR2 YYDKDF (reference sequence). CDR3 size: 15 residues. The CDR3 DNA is TGTGCCACCAGCAAAAAACTAGCGGGAGCAGAGACCCAGTACTTC. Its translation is CATSKKLAGAETQYF.

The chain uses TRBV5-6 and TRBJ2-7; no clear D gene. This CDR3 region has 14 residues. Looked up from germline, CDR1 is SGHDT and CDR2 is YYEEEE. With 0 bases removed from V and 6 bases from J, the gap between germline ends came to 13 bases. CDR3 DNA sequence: TGTGCCAGCAGCTTGGGCAGCTCATTACTCGAGCAGTACTTC. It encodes CASSLGSSLLEQYF.